The 30 T cell receptor beta chains given below trace back to one sample, sequenced in a study of cytomegalovirus exposure and HLA in healthy donors. Vbeta (60) and Jbeta (13) primers were used in the PCR. Sequencing was performed with immunoSEQ multiplex PCR; in TCRdb, only in-frame clones are kept and a portion is missing. The sample lists approximately 150,000 clones, over 65% seen once, with about 13% in the top ten. Sequenced material: PBMCs. Receptors originate from a man in his forties in good health and CMV-seropositive.

V usage is TRBV28 and J usage is TRBJ2-7; the D gene is possibly TRBD1 (6 bases). CDR1 is MDHEN, CDR2 SYDVKM, per germline. The CDR3 length is 15 residues. Trimming removed 7 bases from V and 3 bases from J, with 19 bases in between. The CDR3 region is CASTNVGGQNYEQYF. The CDR3 DNA is TGTGCCAGCACCAACGTTGGGGGACAAAACTACGAGCAGTACTTC.

The V call is TRBV7-2, the J call TRBJ1-1, with D possibly matching TRBD1 (5 bases). The CDR3 length is 15 residues. The V gene lost 1 base and the J gene lost 2 bases, with 11 bases spanning the gap. Per germline, CDR1 SGHTA and CDR2 FQGNSA. The CDR3 bases are TGTGCCAGCAGCTTAGGGGTCAGGGCCAACACTGAAGCTTTCTTT. Translating it yields CASSLGVRANTEAFF.

This clone came up a few times. The J gene is TRBJ2-5, the V gene TRBV28; 9 bases are a match to TRBD1. Germline assignment: CDR1 MDHEN and CDR2 SYDVKM. Trimming cost V 3 bases and J 5 bases; bases outside gene matches: 7. The CDR3 contains 15 residues. DNA of the CDR3: TGTGCCAGCAGTTTCCTGACAGGGGGTGGGGAGACCCAGTACTTC. It is translated as CASSFLTGGGETQYF.

The V and J genes are TRBV2 and TRBJ2-7, with 10 bases lining up with TRBD1. Germline CDR1 SNHLY, CDR2 FYNNEI. The CDR3 totals 15 residues. V was clipped by 5 bases and J by 3 bases; unmatched bases: 7. The CDR3 spells CASSYRRDRGYEQYF. The CDR3, as DNA: TGTGCCAGCAGTTACCGCCGGGACAGGGGCTACGAGCAGTACTTC.

The sample holds one count of this clone. The V call is TRBV19, the J call TRBJ2-2, with D hard to call. The CDR3 contains 14 residues. V lost 0 bases and J 7 bases, leaving 9 bases between the germline ends. The germline gives CDR1 LNHDA, CDR2 SQIVND (reference sequence). CDR3 residues: CASSIDLDLGELFF. The CDR3 bases are TGTGCCAGTAGTATAGATCTAGACCTCGGGGAGCTGTTTTTT.

The rearrangement joins TRBV29-1 to TRBJ1-1; 8 bases match TRBD1. The CDR3 runs 13 residues. In germline, CDR1 is SQVTM, CDR2 ANQGSEA. V lost 8 bases, J lost 3 bases, and 8 bases stayed unmatched. The CDR3 nucleotides read TGCAGCTCCTGCAGGGGGCGCGACACTGAAGCTTTCTTT. Encoded protein: CSSCRGRDTEAFF.

The chain uses TRBV6-1 and TRBJ1-6; D gene unclear. V lost 3 bases and J lost 10, with 4 bases in between. The CDR3 loop spans 11 amino acids. CDR1 and CDR2 (germline): MNHNS, SASEGT. The CDR3, as DNA: TGTGCCAGCAGTGAGGAGTCACCCCTCCACTTT. Residues: CASSEESPLHF.

The chain carries TRBV6-1 and TRBJ2-3; perhaps TRBD1 as D (6 bases). V was shortened by 6 bases and J by 3 bases, with 13 bases between the two germline ends. CDR1 is MNHNS, CDR2 SASEGT, per germline. The length of the CDR3 is 14 residues. The chain's CDR3 is CASRDRTETDTQYF. The CDR3 DNA reads as TGTGCCAGCAGAGACAGGACCGAGACAGATACGCAGTATTTT.

This chain joins TRBV20-1 and TRBJ2-3; D gene unclear. The CDR3 covers 11 residues. Germline CDR1 reads DFQATT; CDR2 reads SNEGSKA (reference sequence). V gave up 3 bases and J gave up 2 bases, with 3 bases separating them. The CDR3 DNA is TGCAGTGCTAGGGCCACAGATACGCAGTATTTT. Translating it yields CSARATDTQYF.

This chain uses TRBV5-1 with TRBJ2-5, with 10 bases fitting TRBD2. The germline V gene has CDR1 SGHRS and CDR2 YFSETQ. V was pared by 7 bases and J by 0 bases, with 6 bases of the junction left unmatched. The CDR3 contains 15 residues. The DNA for the CDR3 is TGCGCCAGCTCAGCCGGGACTAGCGACCAAGAGACCCAGTACTTC. Its protein is CASSAGTSDQETQYF.

The chain carries TRBV6-6 and TRBJ2-3; no firm D call. The ends were cut back, 6 bases at V and 4 bases at J, with 14 bases in the middle. The CDR3 totals 14 residues. Looked up from germline, CDR1 is MNHNY and CDR2 is SVGAGI (reference sequence). The CDR3 DNA is TGTGCCAGCAGGCCAGGTGTCCTATCAGATACGCAGTATTTT. It yields the protein CASRPGVLSDTQYF.

This rearrangement joins TRBV4-1 to TRBJ1-1, with D perhaps matching TRBD1 (6 bases). V lost 4 bases and J lost 1, with 16 bases in between. This CDR3 is built from 16 residues. Looked up from germline, CDR1 is MGHRA and CDR2 is YSYEKL. CDR3 nucleotide sequence: TGCGCCAGCAGCCTCGTAGGGACAAATCGGAACACTGAAGCTTTCTTT. Translated: CASSLVGTNRNTEAFF.

For the CDR3, the DNA is TGCAGCGTTGTAGTACAGGGACAGAGTGGCTACACCTTC. Translated: CSVVVQGQSGYTF. The rearrangement uses TRBV29-1 and TRBJ1-2, with 7 nucleotides matching TRBD1. V lost 4 bases to trimming and J lost 7 bases; unmatched junction nucleotides: 9. The CDR3 loop spans 13 amino acids. Germline values: CDR1 SQVTM, CDR2 ANQGSEA.

The rearrangement links TRBV19 to TRBJ1-4; perhaps TRBD1 as D (5 bases). Germline CDR1 LNHDA, CDR2 SQIVND (reference sequence). The V end lost 5 bases, the J end lost 14 bases, and 12 bases lay between the germline ends. The CDR3 consists of 11 residues. The CDR3 DNA reads TGTGCCAGTAGTCCCGGAAGGGGTCTGTTTTTT. It yields the protein CASSPGRGLFF.

In its sample, this clone was seen once. The chain carries TRBV7-9 and TRBJ2-1, with TRBD1 matching 7 bases. V dropped 3 bases and J dropped 8; count of bases not matched to a gene: 13. CDR1 is SEHNR and CDR2 is FQNEAQ in the germline V gene (reference sequence). The CDR3 runs to 16 residues. The CDR3 DNA sequence: TGTGCCAGCAGCTTGGTCCGGGACAGAGAGAGACATGAGCAGTTCTTC. It translates to CASSLVRDRERHEQFF.

The chain employs TRBV7-9 and TRBJ2-1, with TRBD2 matching over 7 bases. The CDR3 is 16 amino acids. V lost 1 base and J lost 9; bases outside the gene matches: 12. Germline CDR1 is SEHNR and CDR2 is FQNEAQ (reference sequence). CDR3 protein: CASSLGAGEGPGEQFF. In DNA form, the CDR3 reads TGTGCCAGCAGCTTAGGGGCCGGGGAGGGCCCGGGTGAGCAGTTCTTC.

The CDR3 DNA reads as TGTGCCAGCTCACTGCCGCGGGACAGGGAGCACGAGCAGTACTTC. This codes for CASSLPRDREHEQYF. The J gene is TRBJ2-7, the V gene TRBV18, with TRBD1 identical over 9 bases. J was trimmed by 5 bases and V by 4 bases; bases with no gene match: 9. Germline V CDR1 and CDR2: KGHSH, LQKENI. The CDR3 is 15 residues long.

The chain joins TRBV7-8 to TRBJ2-1; the match to TRBD2 covers 8 bases. Germline lookup yields CDR1 SGHVS and CDR2 FQNEAQ. This CDR3 region has 16 residues. V shed 5 bases, J shed 7 bases, and the junction held 13 bases outside the gene matches. Here the CDR3 DNA reads TGTGCCAGCAGCCCCACACCGGGACTAGTAGGGAATGAGCAGTTCTTC. Translation: CASSPTPGLVGNEQFF.

The chain employs TRBV27 and TRBJ2-1; 7 nucleotides align to TRBD2. Germline V lookup: CDR1 MNHEY, CDR2 SMNVEV (reference sequence). The length of the CDR3 is 15 residues. J lost 2 bases, V lost 6 bases, and 7 bases had no gene match. Here the CDR3 DNA reads TGTGCCAGCAGCTACTTCGGGACTACCTACAATGAGCAGTTCTTC. Translation: CASSYFGTTYNEQFF.

The V call is TRBV19, the J call TRBJ2-1, with TRBD2 matching over 9 bases. The length of the CDR3 is 18 residues. V shed 0 bases and J 7 bases; nucleotides not matched to a gene: 13. Germline lookup yields CDR1 LNHDA and CDR2 SQIVND (reference sequence). CDR3 sequence: CASSIDHAGGPSRNEQFF. The CDR3 region has the DNA TGTGCCAGTAGTATAGATCACGCGGGAGGGCCGTCTAGAAATGAGCAGTTCTTC.

This clone occurred a few times. The chain has TRBV5-1 and TRBJ2-1; weak D call: TRBD1 (6 bases). CDR1 is SGHRS, CDR2 YFSETQ, per germline. The CDR3 loop spans 13 amino acids. The V and J ends lost 4 bases and 6 bases respectively, with 11 bases between them. In DNA form, the CDR3 reads TGCGCCAGCAGCCCCAGGGGTCCCAATGAGCAGTTCTTC. Encoded protein: CASSPRGPNEQFF.

In its sample, this clone was seen once. The chain recombines TRBV18 with TRBJ2-2, with D possibly matching TRBD2 (6 bases). This CDR3 contains 16 residues. Trimming removed 3 bases from V and 0 bases from J, with 11 bases in between. Per germline, CDR1 KGHSH and CDR2 LQKENI. As DNA, the CDR3 is TGTGCCAGCTCACCCCTTAGCGGCACGAACACCGGGGAGCTGTTTTTT. It translates to CASSPLSGTNTGELFF.

The chain uses TRBV29-1 and TRBJ1-5; D remains unclear. There are 13 residues in the CDR3. CDR1 SQVTM and CDR2 ANQGSEA come from the germline V gene. The ends were cut back, 5 bases at V and 3 bases at J, with 11 bases in the middle. The CDR3 bases are TGCAGCGTTCGAGCCGGGATCAATCAGCCCCAGCATTTT. Protein: CSVRAGINQPQHF.

This clone was observed a handful of times. V usage is TRBV9 and J usage is TRBJ2-1; TRBD2 is a possible D gene (7 bases). V lost 3 bases and J lost 3, with 19 bases in between. The germline V gene encodes CDR1 SGDLS and CDR2 YYNGEE. CDR3 length: 17 amino acids. In DNA form, the CDR3 reads TGTGCCAGCAGCGCAGGAGGGGGGGGTCGTAACTACAATGAGCAGTTCTTC. Protein sequence: CASSAGGGGRNYNEQFF.

V and J are TRBV2 and TRBJ2-7; D may be TRBD1 (7 bases). This CDR3 has 15 amino acids. Trimming removed 6 bases at V and 0 bases at J, with 15 bases between. In germline, CDR1 is SNHLY, CDR2 FYNNEI. Here the CDR3 reads CASSFRGTPSYEQYF. The CDR3 DNA reads as TGTGCCAGCAGCTTCAGGGGGACTCCCTCCTACGAGCAGTACTTC.

There are a few counts of this clone. V gene TRBV5-4 combines with J gene TRBJ2-2, with TRBD2 matching over 8 bases. Trimming took 1 base from V and 5 from J; bases not matched to a gene: 7. The CDR3 sequence is 16 residues long. Germline-derived CDR1 and CDR2 are SGHNT and YYREEE (reference sequence). CDR3 region: CASSLLGRAGTGELFF. The CDR3 DNA follows: TGTGCCAGCAGCTTGCTCGGGAGGGCCGGGACCGGGGAGCTGTTTTTT.

CDR3 bases: TGTGCCAGCAGCTTAGAGGGGAACTATGGCTACACCTTC. Amino acids: CASSLEGNYGYTF. V and J are TRBV7-2 and TRBJ1-2; D is possibly TRBD1 (5 bases). CDR1 is SGHTA and CDR2 is FQGNSA in the germline V gene. The CDR3 contains 13 residues. Deletions cut 1 base from V and 2 bases from J, with 5 bases between.

The chain carries TRBV28 and TRBJ2-3; 9 bases match TRBD2. Germline V gene data show CDR1 as MDHEN and CDR2 as SYDVKM. The CDR3 length is 15 residues. Losses at the gene ends were 5 bases for V and 11 bases for J; bases not matched to a gene: 14. The CDR3 sequence: CASSAGGTSTSGQYF. CDR3 coding DNA: TGTGCCAGCAGTGCCGGAGGGACTAGCACCTCGGGGCAGTATTTT.

This clone was observed once. The V call is TRBV5-4, the J call TRBJ2-7; tentative D call: TRBD1 (7 bases). The germline V and J ends were trimmed by 0 bases and 4 bases, with 17 bases remaining between them. Germline lookup yields CDR1 SGHNT and CDR2 YYREEE (reference sequence). The length of the CDR3 is 16 residues. CDR3 coding DNA: TGTGCCAGCAGCTTGGGCGGGACAGACTTCCCATACGAGCAGTACTTC. Protein: CASSLGGTDFPYEQYF.

The gene calls are TRBV5-4 and TRBJ1-2; 8 bases map to TRBD1. This CDR3 is 16 amino acids long. V trimming: 0 bases; J trimming: 1 base; junction bases outside the gene matches: 5. Germline V gene lookup returns CDR1 SGHNT and CDR2 YYREEE (reference sequence). The CDR3 loop is CASSLGDRTFNYGYTF. In DNA, the CDR3 is TGTGCCAGCAGCTTGGGGGACAGGACTTTTAACTATGGCTACACCTTC.